This is a list of T cell receptor beta chains from one sample in a study of T cells in Graves' hyperthyroidism and ophthalmopathy. Via MiXCR, TCRdb re-called the multiplex PCR reads, giving one row per CDR3 protein. The table has roughly 550,000 distinct CDR3 sequences, 16% seen once; the top ten hold about 29%. Sequenced material: blood. The source is a young woman with Graves' ophthalmopathy. Both conserved end residues are part of each CDR3. The D gene is left open where the match is weak. A row's size may be missing; if present it is once, few, many or a size class.

cdr3_aa: CASSSWTGANSPLHF
cdr3_nt: TGTGCCAGCAGCTCCTGGACAGGGGCTAATTCACCCCTCCACTTT
clone_size: many
d_call: TRBD1
v_call: TRBV5-5
j_call: TRBJ1-6

cdr3_aa: CASSLTSGTGPEKLFF
cdr3_nt: TGTGCCAGCAGTCTCACCTCCGGGACAGGTCCGGAAAAACTGTTTTTT
clone_size: few
d_call: TRBD1
v_call: TRBV27
j_call: TRBJ1-4

cdr3_aa: CASSPPFRRTEAFF
cdr3_nt: TGTGCCAGCTCACCACCGTTTCGACGAACTGAAGCTTTCTTT
clone_size: many
d_call: -
v_call: TRBV18
j_call: TRBJ1-1

cdr3_aa: CASSVELANNEQFF
cdr3_nt: TGTGCCAGCAGCGTAGAGCTAGCGAACAATGAGCAGTTCTTC
clone_size: -
d_call: -
v_call: TRBV9
j_call: TRBJ2-1

cdr3_aa: CASLLDRANTEAFF
cdr3_nt: TGTGCCAGCCTATTGGACCGAGCGAACACTGAAGCTTTCTTT
clone_size: many
d_call: -
v_call: TRBV28
j_call: TRBJ1-1

cdr3_aa: CAWNRYSNQPQHF
cdr3_nt: TGTGCCTGGAACAGGTACAGCAATCAGCCCCAGCATTTT
clone_size: many
d_call: -
v_call: TRBV30
j_call: TRBJ1-5

cdr3_aa: CASSLPAGETNEKLFF
cdr3_nt: TGTGCCAGCAGCTTACCTGCAGGGGAAACTAATGAAAAACTGTTTTTT
clone_size: many
d_call: -
v_call: TRBV7-2
j_call: TRBJ1-4

cdr3_aa: CATSRAGDGAGYTF
cdr3_nt: TGTGCCACCAGCAGAGCAGGGGATGGGGCTGGCTACACCTTC
clone_size: many
d_call: -
v_call: TRBV15
j_call: TRBJ1-2

cdr3_aa: CASSVGITEAFF
cdr3_nt: TGTGCCAGCAGTGTAGGGATCACTGAAGCTTTCTTT
clone_size: -
d_call: -
v_call: TRBV25-1
j_call: TRBJ1-1

cdr3_aa: CASSQGETTIYGYTF
cdr3_nt: TGTGCCAGCAGCCAAGGGGAGACGACGATCTATGGCTACACCTTC
clone_size: many
d_call: -
v_call: TRBV3-1
j_call: TRBJ1-2

cdr3_aa: CASSFHLTSDYNEQFF
cdr3_nt: TGTGCCAGCAGCTTTCACCTGACTAGCGACTACAATGAGCAGTTCTTC
clone_size: many
d_call: TRBD2
v_call: TRBV11-3
j_call: TRBJ2-1

cdr3_aa: CSVAGQGAREQYF
cdr3_nt: TGCAGCGTTGCGGGACAGGGGGCGCGCGAGCAGTACTTC
clone_size: few
d_call: TRBD1
v_call: TRBV29-1
j_call: TRBJ2-7

cdr3_aa: CASSPNRDEQFF
cdr3_nt: TGTGCCAGCTCACCGAACAGGGATGAGCAGTTCTTC
clone_size: many
d_call: -
v_call: TRBV18
j_call: TRBJ2-1

cdr3_aa: CASSSRVEQYF
cdr3_nt: TGTGCCAGCAGTTCTAGGGTCGAGCAGTACTTC
clone_size: many
d_call: -
v_call: TRBV28
j_call: TRBJ2-7

cdr3_aa: CSVREGFEQFF
cdr3_nt: TGCAGTGTCAGGGAGGGTTTTGAGCAGTTCTTC
clone_size: many
d_call: TRBD2
v_call: TRBV20-1
j_call: TRBJ2-1

cdr3_aa: CASNLSAVSTDTQYF
cdr3_nt: TGTGCCAGCAATTTATCGGCGGTTAGCACAGATACGCAGTATTTT
clone_size: -
d_call: -
v_call: TRBV12-3/TRBV12-4
j_call: TRBJ2-3

cdr3_aa: CASRSRIPRVVNQPQHF
cdr3_nt: TGTGCCAGCAGATCCAGAATCCCCAGGGTGGTGAATCAGCCCCAGCATTTT
clone_size: -
d_call: -
v_call: TRBV27
j_call: TRBJ1-5

cdr3_aa: CASSPMGPAHGEQFF
cdr3_nt: TGCGCCAGCAGCCCTATGGGCCCAGCCCACGGTGAGCAGTTCTTC
clone_size: many
d_call: -
v_call: TRBV5-1
j_call: TRBJ2-1

cdr3_aa: CSARDGTANTGELFF
cdr3_nt: TGCAGTGCTAGAGACGGGACAGCGAACACCGGGGAGCTGTTTTTT
clone_size: many
d_call: TRBD1
v_call: TRBV20-1
j_call: TRBJ2-2

cdr3_aa: CAISEGTPSSYEQYF
cdr3_nt: TGTGCCATCAGTGAGGGGACCCCAAGCTCCTACGAGCAGTACTTC
clone_size: few
d_call: -
v_call: TRBV10-3
j_call: TRBJ2-7

cdr3_aa: CAWSVWGAGGNTIYF
cdr3_nt: TGTGCCTGGAGTGTATGGGGGGCTGGAGGAAACACCATATATTTT
clone_size: many
d_call: -
v_call: TRBV30
j_call: TRBJ1-3

cdr3_aa: CAWTEIGFSGANVLTF
cdr3_nt: TGTGCCTGGACAGAAATTGGATTCTCTGGGGCCAACGTCCTGACTTTC
clone_size: few
d_call: -
v_call: TRBV30
j_call: TRBJ2-6

cdr3_aa: CASSYSSGRSSYNEQFF
cdr3_nt: TGTGCCAGCAGTTACTCGAGTGGCAGGAGCTCCTACAATGAGCAGTTCTTC
clone_size: -
d_call: -
v_call: TRBV6-2/TRBV6-3
j_call: TRBJ2-1

cdr3_aa: CASSSTAGDSEFYGYTF
cdr3_nt: TGTGCCAGCAGCTCAACGGCGGGGGACAGCGAGTTCTATGGCTACACCTTC
clone_size: few
d_call: TRBD1
v_call: TRBV7-2
j_call: TRBJ1-2

cdr3_aa: CASNPGGLNDYTF
cdr3_nt: TGTGCCAGCAATCCGGGGGGGCTTAATGACTACACCTTC
clone_size: many
d_call: -
v_call: TRBV12-3/TRBV12-4
j_call: TRBJ1-2

cdr3_aa: CSVRKWGQVSYGYTF
cdr3_nt: TGCAGCGTTCGAAAGTGGGGACAGGTATCCTATGGCTACACCTTC
clone_size: many
d_call: TRBD1
v_call: TRBV29-1
j_call: TRBJ1-2

cdr3_aa: CASSTPGQENNEQFF
cdr3_nt: TGTGCCAGCAGTACACCGGGACAGGAGAACAATGAGCAGTTCTTC
clone_size: -
d_call: TRBD1
v_call: TRBV12-3/TRBV12-4
j_call: TRBJ2-1

cdr3_aa: CASSFSGAGLGEQFF
cdr3_nt: TGTGCCAGCAGTTTTTCCGGGGCAGGCCTAGGGGAGCAGTTCTTC
clone_size: -
d_call: -
v_call: TRBV28
j_call: TRBJ2-1

cdr3_aa: CASSYAGVGNTEAFF
cdr3_nt: TGTGCCAGCAGTTACGCGGGGGTTGGGAACACTGAAGCTTTCTTT
clone_size: -
d_call: -
v_call: TRBV6-1
j_call: TRBJ1-1

cdr3_aa: CASNGGQGHYNEQFF
cdr3_nt: TGTGCCAGCAACGGGGGACAGGGACACTACAATGAGCAGTTCTTC
clone_size: many
d_call: TRBD1
v_call: TRBV2
j_call: TRBJ2-1

cdr3_aa: CASSHDRANTEAFF
cdr3_nt: TGTGCCAGCTCGCATGACAGGGCGAACACTGAAGCTTTCTTT
clone_size: -
d_call: TRBD1
v_call: TRBV18
j_call: TRBJ1-1

cdr3_aa: CASSQDLQGANQPQHF
cdr3_nt: TGCGCCAGCAGCCAAGATCTCCAGGGTGCAAATCAGCCCCAGCATTTT
clone_size: -
d_call: -
v_call: TRBV4-1
j_call: TRBJ1-5

cdr3_aa: CSVGGGLLTDTQYF
cdr3_nt: TGCAGCGTTGGCGGGGGGCTCCTCACAGATACGCAGTATTTT
clone_size: -
d_call: TRBD2
v_call: TRBV29-1
j_call: TRBJ2-3

cdr3_aa: CASSLRQGRTEQYF
cdr3_nt: TGTGCCAGCAGCTTACGACAGGGGAGGACCGAGCAGTACTTC
clone_size: -
d_call: TRBD1
v_call: TRBV3-1
j_call: TRBJ2-7

cdr3_aa: CASSLRLRDSPLHF
cdr3_nt: TGTGCCAGCAGCTTAAGACTAAGAGACTCACCCCTCCACTTT
clone_size: few
d_call: -
v_call: TRBV7-9
j_call: TRBJ1-6

cdr3_aa: CASSSGQGVFYGYTF
cdr3_nt: TGCGCCAGCAGCTCGGGACAGGGAGTCTTCTATGGCTACACCTTC
clone_size: many
d_call: TRBD1
v_call: TRBV5-1
j_call: TRBJ1-2

cdr3_aa: CASSWTSGNKETQYF
cdr3_nt: TGTGCCAGCAGCTGGACTAGCGGCAATAAAGAGACCCAGTACTTC
clone_size: many
d_call: TRBD2
v_call: TRBV3-1
j_call: TRBJ2-5

cdr3_aa: CASRTGEPYEQYF
cdr3_nt: TGTGCCAGCAGAACAGGGGAGCCCTACGAGCAGTACTTC
clone_size: many
d_call: TRBD1
v_call: TRBV28
j_call: TRBJ2-7

cdr3_aa: CASSPQKSSSSDTQYF
cdr3_nt: TGTGCCAGTAGTCCTCAAAAGTCTTCCTCTTCAGATACGCAGTATTTT
clone_size: -
d_call: -
v_call: TRBV19
j_call: TRBJ2-3

cdr3_aa: CATSRDWFRFEGARGNTIYF
cdr3_nt: TGTGCCACCAGCAGAGATTGGTTCAGGTTTGAGGGGGCGCGAGGAAACACCATATATTTT
clone_size: -
d_call: TRBD1
v_call: TRBV15
j_call: TRBJ1-3

cdr3_aa: CASSPNSGGAKNTEAFF
cdr3_nt: TGTGCCAGCAGCCCAAATAGTGGGGGAGCCAAGAACACTGAAGCTTTCTTT
clone_size: many
d_call: -
v_call: TRBV7-2
j_call: TRBJ1-1